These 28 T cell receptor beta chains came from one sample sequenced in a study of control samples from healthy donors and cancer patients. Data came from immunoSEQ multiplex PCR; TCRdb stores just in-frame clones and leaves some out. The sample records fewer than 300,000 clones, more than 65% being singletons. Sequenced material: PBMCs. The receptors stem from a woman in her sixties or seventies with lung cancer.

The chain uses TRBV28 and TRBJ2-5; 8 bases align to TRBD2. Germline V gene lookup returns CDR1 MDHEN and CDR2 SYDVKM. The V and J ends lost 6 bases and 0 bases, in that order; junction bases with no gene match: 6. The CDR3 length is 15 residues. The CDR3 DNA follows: TGTGCCAGCAGGGGGGGACTAGATCACCAAGAGACCCAGTACTTC. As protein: CASRGGLDHQETQYF.

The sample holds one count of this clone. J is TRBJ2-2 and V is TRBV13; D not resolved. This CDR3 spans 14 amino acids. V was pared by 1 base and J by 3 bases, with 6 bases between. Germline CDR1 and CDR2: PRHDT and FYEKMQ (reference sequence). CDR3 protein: CASSLASYTGELFF. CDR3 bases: TGTGCCAGCAGCTTAGCGAGTTACACCGGGGAGCTGTTTTTT.

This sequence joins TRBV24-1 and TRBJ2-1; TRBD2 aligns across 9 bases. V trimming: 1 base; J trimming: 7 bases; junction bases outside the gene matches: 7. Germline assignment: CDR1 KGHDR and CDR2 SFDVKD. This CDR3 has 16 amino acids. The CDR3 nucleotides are TGTGCCACCAGTGATTTTGGCGGGAGGGCCGGGAATGAGCAGTTCTTC. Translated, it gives CATSDFGGRAGNEQFF.

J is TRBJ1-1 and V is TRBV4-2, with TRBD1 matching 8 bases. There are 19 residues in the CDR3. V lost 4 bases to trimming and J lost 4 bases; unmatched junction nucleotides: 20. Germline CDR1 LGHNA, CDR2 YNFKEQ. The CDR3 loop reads CASSPLLGPATGEGTEAFF. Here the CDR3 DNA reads TGTGCCAGCAGCCCGCTCCTGGGTCCCGCGACAGGGGAGGGCACTGAAGCTTTCTTT.

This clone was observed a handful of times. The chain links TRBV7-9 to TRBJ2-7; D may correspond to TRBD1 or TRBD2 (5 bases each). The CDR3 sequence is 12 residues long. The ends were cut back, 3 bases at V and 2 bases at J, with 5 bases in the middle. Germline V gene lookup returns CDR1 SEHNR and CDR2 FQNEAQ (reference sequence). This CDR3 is CASSLGAYEQYF. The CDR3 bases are TGTGCCAGCAGCTTGGGGGCCTACGAGCAGTACTTC. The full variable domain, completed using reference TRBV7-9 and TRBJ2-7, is DTGVSQNPRHKITKRGQNVTFRCDPISEHNRLYWYRQTLGQGPEFLTYFQNEAQLEKSRLLSDRFSAERPKGSFSTLEIQRTEQGDSAMYLCASSLGAYEQYFGPGTRLTVT.

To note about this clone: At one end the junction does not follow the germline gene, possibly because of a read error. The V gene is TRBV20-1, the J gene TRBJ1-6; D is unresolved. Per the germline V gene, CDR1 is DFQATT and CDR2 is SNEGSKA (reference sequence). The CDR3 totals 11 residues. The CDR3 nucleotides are TGCAGTGCTAGAGATCTGGGCCCCCACCACTTT. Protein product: CSARDLGPHHF.

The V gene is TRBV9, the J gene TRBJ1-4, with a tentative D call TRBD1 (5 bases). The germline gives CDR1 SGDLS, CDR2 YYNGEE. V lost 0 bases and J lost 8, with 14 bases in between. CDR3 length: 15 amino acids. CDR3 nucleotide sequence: TGTGCCAGCAGCGTAGAGCGAGGGGCAGGCGAAAAACTGTTTTTT. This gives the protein CASSVERGAGEKLFF.

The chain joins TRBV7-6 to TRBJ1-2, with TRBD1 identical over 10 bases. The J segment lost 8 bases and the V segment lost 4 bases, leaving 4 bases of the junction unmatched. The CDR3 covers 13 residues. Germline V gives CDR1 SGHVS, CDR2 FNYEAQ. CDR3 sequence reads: CASSSGTGEGYTF. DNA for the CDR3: TGTGCCAGCAGCTCCGGGACAGGGGAAGGCTACACCTTC.

The CDR3 is CASRPGGGAGEQFF. DNA for the CDR3: TGTGCCAGCAGGCCCGGCGGGGGGGCCGGGGAGCAGTTCTTC. The chain recombines TRBV6-4 with TRBJ2-1, with 9 positions matching TRBD2. This CDR3 has 14 amino acids. Germline assignment: CDR1 MRHNA and CDR2 SNTAGT. The junction had 10 bases not matched to a gene; V was cut back by 6 bases and J by 10 bases.

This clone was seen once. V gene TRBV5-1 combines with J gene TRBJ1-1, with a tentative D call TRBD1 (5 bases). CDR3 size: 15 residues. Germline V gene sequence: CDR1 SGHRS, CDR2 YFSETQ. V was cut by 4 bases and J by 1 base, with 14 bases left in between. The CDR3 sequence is CASSTSGTQNTEAFF. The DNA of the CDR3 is TGCGCCAGCAGCACGTCCGGGACTCAGAACACTGAAGCTTTCTTT.

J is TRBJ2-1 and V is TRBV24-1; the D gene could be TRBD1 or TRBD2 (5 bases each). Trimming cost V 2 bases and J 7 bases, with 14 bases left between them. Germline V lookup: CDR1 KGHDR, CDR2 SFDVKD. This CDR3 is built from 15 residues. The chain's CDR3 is CATSDSPGRLNEQFF. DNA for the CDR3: TGTGCCACCAGTGATTCACCGGGACGTTTGAATGAGCAGTTCTTC.

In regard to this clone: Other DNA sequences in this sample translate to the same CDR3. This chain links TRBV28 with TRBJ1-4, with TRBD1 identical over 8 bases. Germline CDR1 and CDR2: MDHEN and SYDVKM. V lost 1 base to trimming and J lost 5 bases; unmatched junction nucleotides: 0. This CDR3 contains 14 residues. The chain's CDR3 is CASSLSGGNEKLFF. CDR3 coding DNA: TGTGCCAGCAGTTTATCAGGGGGCAATGAAAAACTGTTTTTT.

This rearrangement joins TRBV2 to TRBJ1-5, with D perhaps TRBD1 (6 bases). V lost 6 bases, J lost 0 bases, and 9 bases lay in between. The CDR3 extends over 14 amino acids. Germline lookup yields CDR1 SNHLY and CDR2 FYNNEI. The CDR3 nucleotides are TGTGCCAGCAGAACAGGGATTAGCAATCAGCCCCAGCATTTT. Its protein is CASRTGISNQPQHF.

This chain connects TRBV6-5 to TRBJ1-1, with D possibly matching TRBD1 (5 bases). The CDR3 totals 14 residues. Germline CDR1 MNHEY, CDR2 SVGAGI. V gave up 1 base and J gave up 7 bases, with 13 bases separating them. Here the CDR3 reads CASSYYSGADEAFF. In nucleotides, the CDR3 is TGTGCCAGCAGTTACTACTCCGGGGCCGATGAAGCTTTCTTT.

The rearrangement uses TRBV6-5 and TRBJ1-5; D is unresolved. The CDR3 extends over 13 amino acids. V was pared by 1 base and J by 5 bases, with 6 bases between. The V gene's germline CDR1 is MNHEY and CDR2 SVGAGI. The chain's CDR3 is CASSYFKDQPQHF. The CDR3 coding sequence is TGTGCCAGCAGTTACTTTAAGGATCAGCCCCAGCATTTT.

CDR3 amino acids: CASSEAPRMGYTF. CDR3 sequence (DNA): TGTGCCAGCAGTGAAGCCCCCAGGATGGGCTACACCTTC. This chain uses TRBV2 with TRBJ1-2; no clear D gene. Germline assignment: CDR1 SNHLY and CDR2 FYNNEI. The CDR3 has 13 amino acids. V lost 0 bases and J 8 bases, leaving 10 bases between the germline ends.

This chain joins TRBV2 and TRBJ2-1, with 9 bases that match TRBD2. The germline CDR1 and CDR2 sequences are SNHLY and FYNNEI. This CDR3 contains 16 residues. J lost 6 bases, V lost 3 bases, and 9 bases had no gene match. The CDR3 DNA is TGTGCCAGCAGTGAGGAGGGACTAGCACCGAGCAATGAGCAGTTCTTC. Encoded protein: CASSEEGLAPSNEQFF.

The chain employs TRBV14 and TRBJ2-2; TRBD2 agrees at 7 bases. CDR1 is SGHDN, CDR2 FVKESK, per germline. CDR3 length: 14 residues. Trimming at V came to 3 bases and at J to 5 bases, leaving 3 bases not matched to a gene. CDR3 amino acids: CASSHELATGELFF. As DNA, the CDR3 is TGTGCCAGCAGCCATGAACTAGCGACCGGGGAGCTGTTTTTT.

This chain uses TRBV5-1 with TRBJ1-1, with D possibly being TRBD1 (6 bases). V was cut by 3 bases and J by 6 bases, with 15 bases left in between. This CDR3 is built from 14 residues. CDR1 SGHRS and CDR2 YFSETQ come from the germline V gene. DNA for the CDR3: TGCGCCAGCAGCTCGGCAGGGGACGTGGCTGAAGCTTTCTTT. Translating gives CASSSAGDVAEAFF.

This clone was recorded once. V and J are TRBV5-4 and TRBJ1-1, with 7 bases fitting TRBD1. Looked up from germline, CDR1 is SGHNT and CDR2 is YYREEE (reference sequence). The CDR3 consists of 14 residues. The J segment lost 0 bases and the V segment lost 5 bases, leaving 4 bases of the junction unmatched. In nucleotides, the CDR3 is TGTGCCAGCAGGAGGACAGGCATGAACACTGAAGCTTTCTTT. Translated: CASRRTGMNTEAFF.

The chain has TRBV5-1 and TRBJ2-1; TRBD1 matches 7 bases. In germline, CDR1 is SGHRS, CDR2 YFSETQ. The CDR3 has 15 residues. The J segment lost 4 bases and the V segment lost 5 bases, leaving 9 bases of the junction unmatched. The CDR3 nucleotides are TGCGCCAGCAGGGCATCAGGGGGTCGTTACAATGAGCAGTTCTTC. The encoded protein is CASRASGGRYNEQFF. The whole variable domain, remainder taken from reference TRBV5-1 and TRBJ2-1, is KAGVTQTPRYLIKTRGQQVTLSCSPISGHRSVSWYQQTPGQGLQFLFEYFSETQRNKGNFPGRFSGRQFSNSRSEMNVSTLELGDSALYLCASRASGGRYNEQFFGPGTRLTVL.

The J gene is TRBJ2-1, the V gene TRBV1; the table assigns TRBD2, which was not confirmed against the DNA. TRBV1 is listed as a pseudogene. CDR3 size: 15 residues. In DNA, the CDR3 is TGCACCAGCAGCCAAGGCGGGAGCTCCTACAATGAGCAGTTCTTC. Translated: CTSSQGGSSYNEQFF.

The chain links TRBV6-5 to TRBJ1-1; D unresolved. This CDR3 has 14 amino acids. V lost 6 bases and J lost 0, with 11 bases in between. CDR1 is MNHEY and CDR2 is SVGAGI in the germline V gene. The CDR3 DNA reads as TGTGCCAGCAGATTTAGTGCCTTGAACACTGAAGCTTTCTTT. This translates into CASRFSALNTEAFF.

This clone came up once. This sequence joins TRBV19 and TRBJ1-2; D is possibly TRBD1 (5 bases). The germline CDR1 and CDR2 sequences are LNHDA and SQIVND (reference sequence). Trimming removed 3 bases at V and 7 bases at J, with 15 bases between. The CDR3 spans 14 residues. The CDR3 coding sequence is TGTGCCAGTAGTATCTTTGGGGGAACCAGTGGCTACACCTTC. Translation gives CASSIFGGTSGYTF.

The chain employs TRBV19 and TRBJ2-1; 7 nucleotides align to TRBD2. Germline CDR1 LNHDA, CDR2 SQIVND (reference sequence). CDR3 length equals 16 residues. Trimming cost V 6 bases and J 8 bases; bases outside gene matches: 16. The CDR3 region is CASSPGGGRPRDEQFF. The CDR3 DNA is TGTGCCAGTAGCCCCGGGGGAGGGCGCCCAAGGGATGAGCAGTTCTTC.

CDR3: CASSWSLAGSSYEQYF. CDR3 DNA sequence: TGTGCCAGCAGCTGGAGCTTAGCGGGTAGCTCCTACGAGCAGTACTTC. The chain joins TRBV5-5 to TRBJ2-7; 7 bases align to TRBD2. The CDR3 length is 16 residues. Trimming removed 3 bases from V and 0 bases from J; junction bases left unmatched: 9. Germline V gene lookup returns CDR1 SGHKS and CDR2 YYEKEE (reference sequence). The full variable domain, completed using reference TRBV5-5 and TRBJ2-7, is DAGVTQSPTHLIKTRGQQVTLRCSPISGHKSVSWYQQVLGQGPQFIFQYYEKEERGRGNFPDRFSARQFPNYSSELNVNALLLGDSALYLCASSWSLAGSSYEQYFGPGTRLTVT.

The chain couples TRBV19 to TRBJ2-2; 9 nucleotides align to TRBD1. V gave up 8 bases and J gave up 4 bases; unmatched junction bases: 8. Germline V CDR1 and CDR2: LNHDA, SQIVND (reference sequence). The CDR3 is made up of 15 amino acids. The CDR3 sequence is CASEVGTGITGELFF. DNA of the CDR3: TGTGCCAGTGAGGTCGGGACAGGGATCACCGGGGAGCTGTTTTTT.

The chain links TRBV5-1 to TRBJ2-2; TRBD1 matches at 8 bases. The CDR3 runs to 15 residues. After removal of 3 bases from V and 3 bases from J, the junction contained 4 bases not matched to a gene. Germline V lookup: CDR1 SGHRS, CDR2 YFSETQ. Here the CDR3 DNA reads TGCGCCAGCAGCTGGGCGACAGGGGACACCGGGGAGCTGTTTTTT. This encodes CASSWATGDTGELFF. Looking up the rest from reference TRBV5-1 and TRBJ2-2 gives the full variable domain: KAGVTQTPRYLIKTRGQQVTLSCSPISGHRSVSWYQQTPGQGLQFLFEYFSETQRNKGNFPGRFSGRQFSNSRSEMNVSTLELGDSALYLCASSWATGDTGELFFGEGSRLTVL.